This T cell receptor (beta chain) was documented in a study of T cells in Graves' hyperthyroidism and ophthalmopathy. Regions amplified from RNA transcripts were the TCR beta CDR3 regions. First-round RT-PCR with HTBI primers amplified the TCR CDR3 region. TCRdb ran MiXCR on the multiplex PCR reads and lists one entry per CDR3 protein. The table has 450,000 to 700,000 distinct CDR3 sequences, approximately 44% seen once; the top ten hold 15% to 20%. Points from the study as a whole: Blood shared most expanded thyroid clonotypes above 0.001.

CDR1 and CDR2 (germline): SGHTA, FQGNSA. V was trimmed by 8 bases and J by 2 bases, leaving 12 bases between them. The CDR3 consists of 13 residues. Comment on this clonotype: Antigen specificity is unknown.

The chain is built from TRBV7-2 and TRBJ1-1; D unresolved. The receptor's source is an adult woman with Graves' disease, either hyperthyroidism or ophthalmopathy (not recorded which). The sequenced material came from peripheral blood or thyroid tissue (not recorded which). The CDR3 DNA follows: TGTGCCAGCGCTTTGAGCTTTAACACTGAAGCTTTCTTT. Residues: CASALSFNTEAFF.